This entry lists 14 T cell receptor beta chains sequenced from one sample in a study of T cell responses to AZD1222 COVID-19 vaccine. Generated by immunoSEQ multiplex PCR, the TCRdb table keeps only in-frame clones and is missing some. The sample contains around 170,000 clones, 75% to 95% of which appear only once. This specimen consisted of peripheral blood, obtained on day 0 of AZD1222 vaccination. These receptors originate from an adult in good health.

The chain carries TRBV7-2 and TRBJ1-2, with TRBD1 matching 7 bases. This CDR3 contains 18 residues. Germline loops: CDR1 SGHTA, CDR2 FQGNSA. With 3 bases clipped from V and 8 bases from J, the junction kept 21 bases outside the gene matches. The CDR3 sequence is CASSLISTPTGARNGYTF. In DNA form, the CDR3 reads TGTGCCAGCAGCTTGATATCCACGCCCACAGGGGCCAGAAACGGCTACACCTTC.

The chain links TRBV3-1 (or the pseudogene TRBV3-2) to TRBJ1-4; 9 bases agree with TRBD1. With V trimmed by 6 bases and J by 8 bases, 13 bases remained unmatched. CDR1 and CDR2 from the germline V gene are LGHDT and YNNKEL (reference sequence). The CDR3 covers 16 residues. CDR3 sequence: CASSPGRDREREKLFF. The CDR3 DNA reads as TGTGCCAGCAGTCCAGGGAGGGACAGGGAACGAGAAAAACTGTTTTTT.

The genes are TRBV24-1 and TRBJ2-1; a possible D gene is TRBD1 (6 bases). This CDR3 is 12 amino acids long. CDR1 is KGHDR and CDR2 is SFDVKD in the germline V gene. V was clipped by 7 bases and J by 4 bases, with 7 bases between them. This CDR3 is CATRGTYNEQFF. The CDR3 DNA is TGTGCCACCAGGGGGACATACAATGAGCAGTTCTTC.

This chain joins TRBV5-1 and TRBJ1-5; no clear D gene. With 3 bases removed from V and 3 bases from J, the gap between germline ends came to 19 bases. Germline CDR1 SGHRS, CDR2 YFSETQ. This CDR3 is built from 17 residues. DNA for the CDR3: TGCGCCAGCAGCTCGGGCCCGATAGGAGCTTCCAATCAGCCCCAGCATTTT. The encoded protein is CASSSGPIGASNQPQHF.

The J gene is TRBJ2-2, the V gene TRBV10-3; TRBD2 matches 11 bases. Germline V gene lookup returns CDR1 ENHRY and CDR2 SYGVKD. The CDR3 length is 20 residues. Unmatched junction bases numbered 17, after V lost 4 bases and J lost 4 bases. The CDR3 sequence is CAISAPPGLAAPGSTGELFF. CDR3 DNA: TGTGCCATCAGTGCCCCCCCGGGACTAGCGGCTCCGGGGAGCACCGGGGAGCTGTTTTTT.

The chain joins TRBV10-3 to TRBJ2-1; TRBD2 agrees at 8 bases. The V segment lost 6 bases and the J segment 4 bases; nucleotides outside the gene matches: 8. CDR1 is ENHRY, CDR2 SYGVKD, per germline. The CDR3 totals 15 residues. The CDR3 spells CAIREGSGRYNEQFF. The CDR3 nucleotides read TGTGCCATCAGGGAGGGAAGCGGGAGATACAATGAGCAGTTCTTC.

Only one count was recorded for this clone. The gene calls are TRBV11-2 and TRBJ2-4; the match to TRBD1 covers 8 bases. From germline, CDR1 is SGHAT and CDR2 FQNNGV. The CDR3 is made up of 16 amino acids. The V and J ends lost 5 bases and 1 base, in that order; junction bases with no gene match: 7. CDR3 sequence: CASSLLTGEAKNIQYF. The CDR3 DNA reads as TGTGCCAGCAGCCTCCTGACAGGGGAGGCCAAAAACATTCAGTACTTC. Full variable domain (outside the CDR3, taken from reference TRBV11-2 and TRBJ2-4): EAGVAQSPRYKIIEKRQSVAFWCNPISGHATLYWYQQILGQGPKLLIQFQNNGVVDDSQLPKDRFSAERLKGVDSTLKIQPAKLEDSAVYLCASSLLTGEAKNIQYFGAGTRLSVL.

This rearrangement joins TRBV13 to TRBJ2-6; 7 bases align to TRBD1. Germline values: CDR1 PRHDT, CDR2 FYEKMQ (reference sequence). The ends lost 5 bases at V and 0 bases at J; junction bases unmatched: 4. The CDR3 length is 16 residues. In DNA form, the CDR3 reads TGTGCCAGCAGCGCCAGGGGGAACTCTGGGGCCAACGTCCTGACTTTC. This sequence encodes CASSARGNSGANVLTF.

The genes are TRBV28 and TRBJ2-5; TRBD1 matches at 7 bases. Germline trimming cut 8 bases from V and 5 bases from J; bases unmatched to any gene: 8. The germline V gene encodes CDR1 MDHEN and CDR2 SYDVKM. This CDR3 has 13 residues. In nucleotides, the CDR3 is TGTGCCAGCTCCGGGACAGCAGGGGAGACCCAGTACTTC. Amino acids: CASSGTAGETQYF.

Only a few counts were recorded for this clone. J is TRBJ2-7 and V is TRBV24-1, with 11 positions matching TRBD1. Per the germline V gene, CDR1 is KGHDR and CDR2 is SFDVKD. V dropped 10 bases and J dropped 6; count of bases not matched to a gene: 10. This CDR3 has 14 amino acids. CDR3 amino acids: CATKGQGAGGEQYF. CDR3 DNA sequence: TGTGCCACGAAAGGACAGGGGGCAGGGGGCGAGCAGTACTTC.

This sequence joins TRBV10-3 and TRBJ2-1, with 10 bases aligning to TRBD2. This CDR3 is built from 14 residues. CDR1 and CDR2 (germline): ENHRY, SYGVKD. Trimming took 11 bases from V and 6 from J; bases not matched to a gene: 10. The CDR3 region has the DNA TGTGCCCTCCTACTAGCGGGAATTGGCAATGAGCAGTTCTTC. Its translation: CALLLAGIGNEQFF.

The chain is built from TRBV3-1 (or the pseudogene TRBV3-2) and TRBJ2-3, with 7 bases lining up with TRBD2. V gave up 5 bases and J gave up 1 base; unmatched junction bases: 6. The CDR3 has 15 residues. Germline V gives CDR1 LGHDT, CDR2 YNNKEL (reference sequence). This CDR3 reads CASSFGDYRTDTQYF. The DNA for the CDR3 is TGTGCCAGCAGCTTTGGGGACTACCGCACAGATACGCAGTATTTT.

This chain connects TRBV27 to TRBJ1-1, with no clear D. V was trimmed by 8 bases and J by 3 bases, leaving 13 bases between them. Looked up from germline, CDR1 is MNHEY and CDR2 is SMNVEV (reference sequence). The CDR3 extends over 13 amino acids. CDR3 sequence reads: CASGQTWDTEAFF. In nucleotides, the CDR3 is TGTGCCAGCGGCCAAACTTGGGACACTGAAGCTTTCTTT.

The chain couples TRBV12-3 or TRBV12-4 to TRBJ2-1, with D possibly being TRBD2 (6 bases). The CDR3 sequence is 12 residues long. V lost 10 bases and J 2 bases, leaving 9 bases between the germline ends. In DNA form, the CDR3 reads TGTGCCACCACGGGAGCCTACAATGAGCAGTTCTTC. Translating it yields CATTGAYNEQFF.